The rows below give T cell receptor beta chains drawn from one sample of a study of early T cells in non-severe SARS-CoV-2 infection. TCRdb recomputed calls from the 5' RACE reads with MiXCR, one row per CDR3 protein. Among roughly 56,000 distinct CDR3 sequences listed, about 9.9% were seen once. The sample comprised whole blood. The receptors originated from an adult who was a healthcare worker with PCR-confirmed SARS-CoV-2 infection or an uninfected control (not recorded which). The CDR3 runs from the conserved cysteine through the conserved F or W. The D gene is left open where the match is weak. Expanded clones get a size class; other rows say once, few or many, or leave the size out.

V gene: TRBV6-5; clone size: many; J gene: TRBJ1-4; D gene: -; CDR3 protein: CASRNIATNEKLFF; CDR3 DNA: TGTGCCAGCAGGAATATTGCAACTAATGAAAAACTGTTTTTT
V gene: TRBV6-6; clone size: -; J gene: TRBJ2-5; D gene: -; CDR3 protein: CASNARVTETQYF; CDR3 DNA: TGTGCCAGCAACGCCAGGGTAACCGAGACCCAGTACTTC
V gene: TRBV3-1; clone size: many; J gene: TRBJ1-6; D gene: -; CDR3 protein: CASSQYRNNSPLHF; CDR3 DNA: TGTGCCAGCAGCCAATACAGGAATAATTCACCCCTCCACTTT
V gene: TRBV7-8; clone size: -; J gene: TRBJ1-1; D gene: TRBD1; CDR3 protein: CASRQIPQGATTEAFF; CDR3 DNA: TGTGCCAGCAGACAAATCCCACAGGGGGCGACCACTGAAGCTTTCTTT
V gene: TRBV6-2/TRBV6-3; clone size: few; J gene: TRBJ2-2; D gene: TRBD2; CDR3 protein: CASSPIAGGPGTGELFF; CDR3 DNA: TGTGCCAGCAGTCCTATAGCGGGGGGGCCGGGCACCGGGGAGCTGTTTTTT
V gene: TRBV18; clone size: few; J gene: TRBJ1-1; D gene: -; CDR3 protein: CASSPRQQNTEAFF; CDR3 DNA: TGTGCCAGCTCACCTAGACAGCAGAACACTGAAGCTTTCTTT
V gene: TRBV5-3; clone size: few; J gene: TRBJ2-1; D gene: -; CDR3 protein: CARSLAAEQFF; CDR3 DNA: TGTGCCAGAAGCTTGGCCGCTGAGCAGTTCTTC
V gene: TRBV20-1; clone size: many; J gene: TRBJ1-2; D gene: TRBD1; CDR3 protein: CSARTGRGHGYTF; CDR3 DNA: TGCAGTGCAAGGACAGGGAGGGGACATGGCTACACCTTC
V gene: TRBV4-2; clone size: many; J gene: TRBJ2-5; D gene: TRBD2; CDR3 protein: CASSQEAGGSQETQYF; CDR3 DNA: TGTGCCAGCAGCCAAGAAGCGGGGGGCTCTCAAGAGACCCAGTACTTC
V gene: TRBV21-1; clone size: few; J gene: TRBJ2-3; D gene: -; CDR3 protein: CASSKRDRARGTDTQYF; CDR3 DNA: TGTGCCAGCAGCAAAAGAGACAGGGCCCGGGGCACAGATACGCAGTATTTT
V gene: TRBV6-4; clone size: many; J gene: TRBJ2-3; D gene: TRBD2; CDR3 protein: CARRIAGGLTDTQYF; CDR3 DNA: TGTGCCAGACGAATAGCGGGGGGGCTCACAGATACGCAGTATTTT
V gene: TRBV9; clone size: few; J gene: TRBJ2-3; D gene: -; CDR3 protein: CASSVVESGRGVETQYF; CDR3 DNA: TGTGCCAGCAGCGTAGTGGAGAGCGGGCGGGGCGTCGAGACGCAGTATTTT
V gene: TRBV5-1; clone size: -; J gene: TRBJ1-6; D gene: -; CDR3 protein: CASSSGDSPLHF; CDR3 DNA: TGCGCCAGCAGTTCTGGTGACAGTCCCCTCCACTTT
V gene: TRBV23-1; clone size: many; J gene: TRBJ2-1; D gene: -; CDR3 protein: CASSHPGTRNNEQFF; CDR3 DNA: TGCGCCAGCAGTCACCCCGGGACACGGAACAATGAGCAGTTCTTC
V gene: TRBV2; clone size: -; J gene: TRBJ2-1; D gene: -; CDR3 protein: CASRDGGNNEQFF; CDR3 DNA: TGTGCCAGCCGGGACGGAGGGAACAATGAGCAGTTCTTC
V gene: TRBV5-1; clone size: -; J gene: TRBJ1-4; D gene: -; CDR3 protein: CATATGSTNEKLFF; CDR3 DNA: TGCGCCACCGCGACGGGTTCAACTAATGAAAAACTGTTTTTT
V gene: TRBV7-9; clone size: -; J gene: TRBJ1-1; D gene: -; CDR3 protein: CASIHSVGTEAFF; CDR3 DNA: TGTGCCAGCATTCATTCAGTGGGGACTGAAGCTTTCTTT
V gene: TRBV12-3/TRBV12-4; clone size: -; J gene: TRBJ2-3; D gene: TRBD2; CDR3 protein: CASSLRGPGLAGGSTQYF; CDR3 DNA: TGTGCCAGCAGTTTAAGGGGCCCTGGGCTAGCGGGGGGGTCTACGCAGTATTTT
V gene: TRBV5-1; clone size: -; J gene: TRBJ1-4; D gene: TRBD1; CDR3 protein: CASSTGQVNEKLFF; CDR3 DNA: TGCGCCAGCAGCACCGGACAGGTGAATGAAAAACTGTTTTTT
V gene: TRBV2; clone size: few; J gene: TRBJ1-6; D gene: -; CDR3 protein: CAVRQDVSYNSPLHF; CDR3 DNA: TGTGCCGTTAGACAGGATGTGTCCTATAATTCACCCCTCCACTTT
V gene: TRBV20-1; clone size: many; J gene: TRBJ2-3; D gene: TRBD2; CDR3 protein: CSAREGLAVSTDTQYF; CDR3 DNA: TGCAGTGCTCGAGAAGGACTAGCGGTTTCCACAGATACGCAGTATTTT
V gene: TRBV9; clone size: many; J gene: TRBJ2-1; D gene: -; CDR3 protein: CASSKKGGIYEQFF; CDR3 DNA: TGTGCCAGCAGCAAAAAGGGGGGAATTTATGAGCAGTTCTTC
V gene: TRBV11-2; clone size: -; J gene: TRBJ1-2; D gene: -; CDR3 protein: CASSHLRRAYNYGYTF; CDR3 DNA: TGTGCCAGCAGCCACCTTCGGCGGGCCTATAACTATGGCTACACCTTC
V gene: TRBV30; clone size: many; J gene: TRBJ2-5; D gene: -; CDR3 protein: CAWSVEWGRETQYF; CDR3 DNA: TGTGCCTGGAGTGTTGAGTGGGGGAGGGAGACCCAGTACTTC
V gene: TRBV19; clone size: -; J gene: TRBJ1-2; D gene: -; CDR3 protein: CASSPRDGNYGYTF; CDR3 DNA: TGTGCCAGTAGTCCAAGGGACGGGAACTATGGCTACACCTTC
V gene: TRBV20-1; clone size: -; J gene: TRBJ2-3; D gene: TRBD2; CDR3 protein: CSARGDSGSTDTQYF; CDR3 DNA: TGCAGTGCTAGGGGGGATAGCGGGAGCACAGATACGCAGTATTTT
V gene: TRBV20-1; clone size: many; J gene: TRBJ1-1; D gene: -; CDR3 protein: CSASPRQEVFF; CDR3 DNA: TGCAGTGCTAGCCCCCGGCAAGAAGTTTTCTTT
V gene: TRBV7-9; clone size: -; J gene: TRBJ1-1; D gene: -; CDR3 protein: CASSPFGNTEAFF; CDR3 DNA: TGTGCCAGCAGCCCCTTTGGGAACACTGAAGCTTTCTTT
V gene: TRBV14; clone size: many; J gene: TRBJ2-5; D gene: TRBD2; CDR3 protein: CASSQDWREALTFQETQYF; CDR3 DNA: TGTGCCAGCAGCCAAGATTGGCGGGAGGCCCTAACGTTCCAAGAGACCCAGTACTTC